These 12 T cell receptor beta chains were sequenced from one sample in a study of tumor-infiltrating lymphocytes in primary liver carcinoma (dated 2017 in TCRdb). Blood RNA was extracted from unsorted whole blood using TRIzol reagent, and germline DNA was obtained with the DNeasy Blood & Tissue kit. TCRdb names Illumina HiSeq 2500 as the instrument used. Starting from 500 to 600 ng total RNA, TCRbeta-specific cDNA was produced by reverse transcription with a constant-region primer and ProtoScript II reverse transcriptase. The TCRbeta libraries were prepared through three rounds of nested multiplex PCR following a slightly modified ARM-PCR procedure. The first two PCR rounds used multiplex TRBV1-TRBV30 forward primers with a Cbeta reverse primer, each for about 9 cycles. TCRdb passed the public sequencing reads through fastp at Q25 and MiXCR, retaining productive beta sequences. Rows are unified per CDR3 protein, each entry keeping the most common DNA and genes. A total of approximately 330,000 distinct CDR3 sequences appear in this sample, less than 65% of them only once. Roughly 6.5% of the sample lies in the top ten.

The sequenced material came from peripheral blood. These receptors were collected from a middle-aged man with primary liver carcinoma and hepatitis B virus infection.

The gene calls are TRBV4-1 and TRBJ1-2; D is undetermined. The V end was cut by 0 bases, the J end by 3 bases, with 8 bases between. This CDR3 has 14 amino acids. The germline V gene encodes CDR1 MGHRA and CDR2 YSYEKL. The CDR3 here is CASSQDGVDYGYTF. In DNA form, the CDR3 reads TGCGCCAGCAGCCAAGATGGGGTGGACTATGGCTACACCTTC.

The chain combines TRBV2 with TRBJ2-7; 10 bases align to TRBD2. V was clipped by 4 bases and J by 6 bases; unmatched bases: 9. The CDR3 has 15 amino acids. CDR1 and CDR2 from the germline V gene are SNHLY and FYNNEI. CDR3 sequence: CASSVYASGSSEQYF. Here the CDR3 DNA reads TGTGCCAGCAGTGTTTATGCTAGCGGGAGTTCCGAGCAGTACTTC. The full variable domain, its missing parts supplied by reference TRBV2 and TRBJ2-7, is EPEVTQTPSHQVTQMGQEVILRCVPISNHLYFYWYRQILGQKVEFLVSFYNNEISEKSEIFDDQFSVERPDGSNFTLKIRSTKLEDSAMYFCASSVYASGSSEQYFGPGTRLTVT.

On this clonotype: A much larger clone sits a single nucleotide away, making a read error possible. CDR3 region: CAGTDSITRANYGYTF. CDR3 bases: TGTGCCGGCACCGATTCCATCACTAGAGCTAACTATGGCTACACCTTC. J is TRBJ1-2 and V is TRBV12-3 or TRBV12-4, with D hard to call. The CDR3 is 16 amino acids. V dropped 11 bases and J dropped 0 bases, with 22 bases sitting between them.

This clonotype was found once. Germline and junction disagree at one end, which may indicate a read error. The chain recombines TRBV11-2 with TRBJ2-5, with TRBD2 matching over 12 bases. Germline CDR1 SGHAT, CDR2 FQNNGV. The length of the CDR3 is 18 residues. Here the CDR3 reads CASSPLLAGGAGQEAQYF. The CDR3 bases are TGTGCCAGCAGCCCCCTGCTAGCGGGAGGGGCGGGCCAAGAGGCCCAGTACTTC.

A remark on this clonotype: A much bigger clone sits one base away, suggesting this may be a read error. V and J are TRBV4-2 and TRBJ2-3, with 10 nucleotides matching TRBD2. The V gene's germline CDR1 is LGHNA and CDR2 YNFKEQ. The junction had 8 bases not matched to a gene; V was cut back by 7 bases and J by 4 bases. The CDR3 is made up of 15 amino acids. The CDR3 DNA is TGTGCCAGCAACCCCCTCGGACTAGCGGCAGATACGCAGTATTTT. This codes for CASNPLGLAADTQYF.

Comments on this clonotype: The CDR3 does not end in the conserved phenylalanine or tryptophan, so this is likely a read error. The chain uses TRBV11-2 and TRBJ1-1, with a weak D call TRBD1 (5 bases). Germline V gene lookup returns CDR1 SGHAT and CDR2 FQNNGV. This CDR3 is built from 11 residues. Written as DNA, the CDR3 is TGTGTCAGCAGCTTAGGGGTCGCAGCTTTCTTA. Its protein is CVSSLGVAAFL.

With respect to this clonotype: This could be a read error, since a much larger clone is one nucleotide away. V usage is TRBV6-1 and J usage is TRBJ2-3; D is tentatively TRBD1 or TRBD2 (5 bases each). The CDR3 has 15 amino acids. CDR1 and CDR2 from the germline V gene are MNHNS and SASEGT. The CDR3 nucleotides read TGTGCCAGCAGTGCGGGACCTCGATCCACAGATACGCGGTATTTT. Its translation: CASSAGPRSTDTRYF.

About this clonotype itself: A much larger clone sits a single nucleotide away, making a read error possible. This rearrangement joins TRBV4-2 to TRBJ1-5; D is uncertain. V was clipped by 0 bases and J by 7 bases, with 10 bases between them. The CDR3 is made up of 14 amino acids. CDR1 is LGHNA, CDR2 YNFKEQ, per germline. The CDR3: CASSQDLLFQPQHF. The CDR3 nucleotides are TGTGCCAGCAGCCAAGATTTGCTGTTCCAGCCCCAGCATTTT.

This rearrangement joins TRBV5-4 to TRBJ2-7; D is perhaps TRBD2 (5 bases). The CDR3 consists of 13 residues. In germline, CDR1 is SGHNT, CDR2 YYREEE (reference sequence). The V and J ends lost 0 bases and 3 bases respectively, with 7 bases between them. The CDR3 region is CASSLGGVYEQYF. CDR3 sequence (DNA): TGTGCCAGCAGCTTGGGGGGAGTCTACGAGCAGTACTTC.

The CDR3 protein is CASSEATGDIHYYEQYF. CDR3 sequence (DNA): TGTGCCAGCAGTGAAGCGACAGGGGATATCCATTACTACGAGCAGTACTTC. This rearrangement joins TRBV6-1 to TRBJ2-7, with 8 positions matching TRBD1. This CDR3 is 17 amino acids long. V trimming: 0 bases; J trimming: 3 bases; junction bases outside the gene matches: 10. Germline CDR1 reads MNHNS; CDR2 reads SASEGT.

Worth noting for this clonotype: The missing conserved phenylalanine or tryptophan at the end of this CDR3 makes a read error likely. Here the CDR3 reads CASSLVGAPGETQYL. The CDR3 bases are TGCGCCAGCAGCTTAGTCGGGGCCCCTGGGGAAACCCAGTACTTA. The chain combines TRBV11-2 with TRBJ2-5, with D perhaps matching TRBD1 or TRBD2 (5 bases each). The CDR3 runs to 15 residues. CDR1 is SGHAT and CDR2 is FQNNGV in the germline V gene.

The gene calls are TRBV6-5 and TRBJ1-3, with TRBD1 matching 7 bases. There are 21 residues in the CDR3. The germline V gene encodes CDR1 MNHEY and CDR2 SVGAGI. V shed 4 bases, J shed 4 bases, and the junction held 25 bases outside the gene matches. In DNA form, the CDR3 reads TGTGCCAGCAGTTTCAACCCAGCGTTTTCAAGTGACAGGGCAAGAGGAAACACCATATATTTT. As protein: CASSFNPAFSSDRARGNTIYF.